This entry lists 11 T cell receptor beta chains sequenced from one sample in a study of blood T cell repertoires in COVID-19. Clones were read by immunoSEQ multiplex PCR, and TCRdb kept only the in-frame ones, dropping some. Here the sample spans some 100,000 clones, 86% being singletons. Sequencing was done on a sample of peripheral blood. These receptors were taken from a man in his fifties with acute or convalescent COVID-19.

V gene TRBV14 combines with J gene TRBJ2-7; D perhaps matches TRBD1 (5 bases). The V gene lost 11 bases and the J gene lost 0 bases, with 17 bases spanning the gap. Germline loops: CDR1 SGHDN, CDR2 FVKESK. This CDR3 is built from 14 residues. Here the CDR3 DNA reads TGTGCCTCCCAAGGGGTAGGGGACTCCTACGAGCAGTACTTC. Translated, it gives CASQGVGDSYEQYF.

V and J are TRBV4-1 and TRBJ1-1; D not certain. The CDR3 has 11 amino acids. The V gene's germline CDR1 is MGHRA and CDR2 YSYEKL. V lost 3 bases and J 8 bases, leaving 7 bases between the germline ends. CDR3 in DNA: TGCGCCAGCAGCCACTACGCCGAAGCTTTCTTT. As protein: CASSHYAEAFF.

The V call is TRBV2, the J call TRBJ1-1, with 9 positions matching TRBD1. V lost 4 bases and J lost 0; bases outside the gene matches: 0. Germline loops: CDR1 SNHLY, CDR2 FYNNEI. CDR3 length: 14 residues. This CDR3 reads CASSGDRVNTEAFF. In DNA form, the CDR3 reads TGTGCCAGCAGTGGGGACAGGGTGAACACTGAAGCTTTCTTT.

This chain uses TRBV11-2 with TRBJ2-7; 7 positions agree with TRBD2. CDR1 is SGHAT and CDR2 is FQNNGV in the germline V gene. The CDR3 totals 15 residues. V dropped 2 bases and J dropped 5; count of bases not matched to a gene: 9. The CDR3 loop reads CASSLSAGGSNEQYF. The CDR3 nucleotides are TGTGCCAGCAGCTTATCGGCCGGCGGGAGCAACGAGCAGTACTTC.

A word on this clone: One end of the junction varies from germline; a read error may be responsible. Other DNA sequences within the sample encode an identical CDR3. This chain joins TRBV5-4 and TRBJ2-2; perhaps TRBD2 as D (6 bases). CDR3 length equals 15 residues. Per the germline V gene, CDR1 is SGHNT and CDR2 is YYREEE (reference sequence). The CDR3, as DNA: TGTGCTAGCAGCTTGGAGGGGACTAACACCGGGGAGCTGTTTTTT. The encoded protein is CASSLEGTNTGELFF.

This chain connects TRBV19 to TRBJ2-1; 9 positions match TRBD1. The V and J ends lost 7 bases and 2 bases, in that order; junction bases with no gene match: 6. CDR1 and CDR2 from the germline V gene are LNHDA and SQIVND (reference sequence). The CDR3 has 15 residues. CDR3: CASTQTGGTYNEQFF. The CDR3 DNA reads as TGTGCCAGTACTCAAACAGGGGGCACCTACAATGAGCAGTTCTTC.

The rearrangement uses TRBV18 and TRBJ1-1, with a possible D match to TRBD1 (6 bases). Trimming stripped 1 base from V and 10 bases from J, with 19 bases between. The CDR3 length is 15 residues. CDR1 is KGHSH, CDR2 LQKENI, per germline. The CDR3 sequence: CASSPLRQDLNGAFF. Written as DNA, the CDR3 is TGTGCCAGCTCACCACTACGACAGGATCTTAACGGAGCTTTCTTT.

The genes are TRBV6-5 and TRBJ2-5, with D unresolved. With 7 bases removed from V and 3 bases from J, the gap between germline ends came to 12 bases. The germline V gene encodes CDR1 MNHEY and CDR2 SVGAGI. The CDR3 has 13 residues. This CDR3 is CASTWRLEETQYF. CDR3 nucleotide sequence: TGTGCCAGCACCTGGCGGCTAGAAGAGACCCAGTACTTC.

This sequence joins TRBV19 and TRBJ1-5, with 8 nucleotides matching TRBD1. CDR3 length: 14 amino acids. Trimming removed 7 bases from V and 3 bases from J; junction bases left unmatched: 5. Looked up from germline, CDR1 is LNHDA and CDR2 is SQIVND (reference sequence). The chain's CDR3 is CASTPGGPNQPQHF. CDR3 DNA: TGTGCCAGTACCCCAGGGGGCCCCAATCAGCCCCAGCATTTT.

This chain links TRBV19 with TRBJ1-5, with 11 bases fitting TRBD1. V lost 5 bases to trimming and J lost 4 bases; unmatched junction nucleotides: 4. There are 15 residues in the CDR3. Germline CDR1 LNHDA, CDR2 SQIVND (reference sequence). CDR3 amino acids: CASSDGQGANQPQHF. The CDR3 nucleotides read TGTGCCAGTAGTGACGGACAGGGGGCTAATCAGCCCCAGCATTTT.

This clone has just a few counts. The CDR3 spells CSVDHPSSYNEQFF. The CDR3 DNA reads TGCAGCGTTGATCACCCGAGCTCCTACAATGAGCAGTTCTTC. This sequence joins TRBV29-1 and TRBJ2-1; no reliable D call. V lost 3 bases and J lost 0, with 9 bases in between. CDR3 length: 14 amino acids. CDR1 is SQVTM and CDR2 is ANQGSEA in the germline V gene.